Shown below are 18 T cell receptor beta chains from a single sample sequenced in a study of cytomegalovirus exposure and HLA in healthy donors. Measured with immunoSEQ multiplex PCR; TCRdb has only the in-frame clones, and not every one. The sample shows roughly 150,000 clones, more than 70% of them seen only once. Sample: PBMCs. The source is a man younger than 30 in good health and CMV-seronegative.

This chain connects TRBV4-3 to TRBJ1-5; TRBD1 is a possible D gene (5 bases). Germline V gene data show CDR1 as LGHNA and CDR2 as YSLEER. Between the trimmed V and J ends, which lost 0 bases and 2 bases, there was a span of 20 bases. This CDR3 is 19 amino acids long. The CDR3 protein is CASSQDRRGEVVGNQPQHF. The CDR3 DNA sequence: TGCGCCAGCAGCCAAGATCGGCGGGGGGAGGTGGTTGGCAATCAGCCCCAGCATTTT.

The chain combines TRBV2 with TRBJ1-4; 9 positions agree with TRBD1. V dropped 9 bases and J dropped 5; count of bases not matched to a gene: 4. The CDR3 runs 13 residues. The V gene's germline CDR1 is SNHLY and CDR2 FYNNEI. The CDR3 loop reads CAREQGANEKLFF. The DNA of the CDR3 is TGTGCCAGGGAACAGGGGGCGAATGAAAAACTGTTTTTT.

This clone was recorded only once. The chain combines TRBV2 with TRBJ2-7; D is possibly TRBD2 (5 bases). Trimming removed 5 bases from V and 2 bases from J, with 16 bases in between. This CDR3 region has 15 residues. From germline, CDR1 is SNHLY and CDR2 FYNNEI. The CDR3 loop is CASSSRTHSPYEQYF. As DNA, the CDR3 is TGTGCCAGCAGTTCCCGGACTCACTCACCCTACGAGCAGTACTTC.

The J gene is TRBJ1-2, the V gene TRBV6-1; 7 nucleotides align to TRBD1. Germline CDR1 and CDR2: MNHNS and SASEGT. The CDR3 has 15 residues. V shed 6 bases, J shed 6 bases, and the junction held 13 bases outside the gene matches. The CDR3 nucleotides are TGTGCCAGCAGGAAGGCGCTAGGGCAGGGGGATGGCTACACCTTC. This translates into CASRKALGQGDGYTF.

The rearrangement joins TRBV29-1 to TRBJ1-2, with 9 bases aligning to TRBD1. Germline V gives CDR1 SQVTM, CDR2 ANQGSEA. CDR3 length: 12 residues. Unmatched junction bases numbered 6, after V lost 7 bases and J lost 6 bases. The CDR3 loop reads CSAYDRGNGYTF. DNA of the CDR3: TGCAGCGCCTATGACAGGGGGAATGGCTACACCTTC. The variable domain in full, completed from reference TRBV29-1 and TRBJ1-2, reads SAVISQKPSRDICQRGTSLTIQCQVDSQVTMMFWYRQQPGQSLTLIATANQGSEATYESGFVIDKFPISRPNLTFSTLTVSNMSPEDSSIYLCSAYDRGNGYTFGSGTRLTVV.

The rearrangement uses TRBV6-4 and TRBJ2-1, with D hard to call. This CDR3 is 13 amino acids long. Trimming took off 3 bases at V and 7 bases at J, with 10 bases between the two ends. Germline V CDR1 and CDR2: MRHNA, SNTAGT. This CDR3 is CASSDFSWNEQFF. The CDR3 nucleotides read TGTGCCAGCAGTGATTTTAGCTGGAATGAGCAGTTCTTC.

The rearrangement joins TRBV27 to TRBJ1-1, with 9 positions matching TRBD1. CDR1 is MNHEY and CDR2 is SMNVEV in the germline V gene (reference sequence). V shed 6 bases and J 3 bases; nucleotides not matched to a gene: 8. The length of the CDR3 is 15 residues. DNA of the CDR3: TGTGCCAGCAGCCAAACAGGGGGCAGGTACACTGAAGCTTTCTTT. It yields the protein CASSQTGGRYTEAFF.

A remark on this clone: At one boundary the junction diverges from the germline segment, which might be a read error. The rearrangement links TRBV7-7 to TRBJ2-5; maybe TRBD2 (7 bases). Looked up from germline, CDR1 is SSHAT and CDR2 is FNYEAQ (reference sequence). This CDR3 contains 17 residues. CDR3 bases: TGTGCTAGCAGCTTAGTACGACTAGTAGGGGGGGAGGAGACCCAGTACTTC. Translating it yields CASSLVRLVGGEETQYF.

The J gene is TRBJ1-2, the V gene TRBV5-1; D is uncertain. Looked up from germline, CDR1 is SGHRS and CDR2 is YFSETQ. The CDR3 is 12 residues long. The CDR3 sequence: CAIRTSNYGYTF. The CDR3 DNA reads as TGCGCTATAAGGACTTCTAACTATGGCTACACCTTC.

The chain carries TRBV5-1 and TRBJ2-5; 12 nucleotides match TRBD1. V was clipped by 4 bases and J by 4 bases; unmatched bases: 8. CDR3 length: 16 residues. Germline V CDR1 and CDR2: SGHRS, YFSETQ. This chain's CDR3 is CASSPGGTGGGETQYF. The CDR3 bases are TGCGCCAGCAGCCCCGGGGGGACAGGGGGCGGAGAGACCCAGTACTTC.

The chain has TRBV28 and TRBJ2-1, with 8 positions matching TRBD2. The V segment lost 2 bases and the J segment 6 bases; nucleotides outside the gene matches: 15. The germline gives CDR1 MDHEN, CDR2 SYDVKM. This CDR3 has 18 residues. The CDR3 coding sequence is TGTGCCAGCAGTTTAGGTCTTCCCGAGCGGGAGATAGGCAATGAGCAGTTCTTC. The encoded protein is CASSLGLPEREIGNEQFF.

This chain uses TRBV6-5 with TRBJ1-4, with a tentative D call TRBD1 (6 bases). The V and J ends lost 6 bases and 7 bases respectively, with 18 bases between them. The CDR3 is made up of 15 amino acids. Germline V gene data show CDR1 as MNHEY and CDR2 as SVGAGI. The CDR3: CASSPRRTVGEKLFF. DNA of the CDR3: TGTGCCAGCAGCCCACGAAGGACAGTGGGTGAAAAACTGTTTTTT.

This chain uses TRBV4-2 with TRBJ1-6, with D possibly TRBD1 on 5 matching bases. The CDR3 totals 16 residues. The V and J ends lost 0 bases and 8 bases respectively, with 14 bases between them. Germline CDR1 is LGHNA and CDR2 is YNFKEQ. As DNA, the CDR3 is TGTGCCAGCAGCCAAGATTGGGGGGGTCGTTATTCACCCCTCCACTTT. Translated, it gives CASSQDWGGRYSPLHF.

The chain has TRBV27 and TRBJ1-1; TRBD1 might be the D (6 bases). The length of the CDR3 is 14 residues. The V gene's germline CDR1 is MNHEY and CDR2 SMNVEV (reference sequence). Trimming pared 5 bases from V and 1 base from J, leaving 11 bases between. The CDR3 region is CASSALQGNTEAFF. The CDR3 nucleotides are TGTGCCAGCAGTGCCCTACAGGGGAACACTGAAGCTTTCTTT.

CDR3 amino acids: CASSEQGMNTEAFF. The CDR3 nucleotides read TGTGCCAGCAGCGAACAGGGGATGAACACTGAAGCTTTCTTT. The chain is built from TRBV6-6 and TRBJ1-1; 7 positions match TRBD1. Looked up from germline, CDR1 is MNHNY and CDR2 is SVGAGI (reference sequence). V was pared by 6 bases and J by 0 bases, with 4 bases of the junction left unmatched. CDR3 length equals 14 residues.

V and J are TRBV30 and TRBJ2-1, with D tentatively TRBD2 (6 bases). V dropped 2 bases and J dropped 3 bases, with 11 bases sitting between them. This CDR3 region has 14 residues. The germline gives CDR1 GTSNPN, CDR2 SVGIG (reference sequence). In DNA form, the CDR3 reads TGTGCCTGGAGTAGAACGGGGGTCTACAATGAGCAGTTCTTC. Translated: CAWSRTGVYNEQFF.

Only a few counts were recorded for this clone. The rearrangement joins TRBV6-6 to TRBJ1-2; D unclear. From germline, CDR1 is MNHNY and CDR2 SVGAGI (reference sequence). This CDR3 comprises 14 residues. The ends were cut back, 0 bases at V and 4 bases at J, with 9 bases in the middle. The CDR3 protein is CASSYSSMSYGYTF. In nucleotides, the CDR3 is TGTGCCAGCAGTTACTCGTCAATGAGCTATGGCTACACCTTC.

V usage is TRBV7-6 and J usage is TRBJ2-7, with D perhaps matching TRBD1 (6 bases). Trimming pared 5 bases from V and 3 bases from J, leaving 11 bases between. In germline, CDR1 is SGHVS, CDR2 FNYEAQ. CDR3 length equals 13 residues. In nucleotides, the CDR3 is TGTGCCAGCAGCGAGGGGGACGACTACGAGCAGTACTTC. Its protein is CASSEGDDYEQYF.